These 18 T cell receptor beta chains were all obtained from the same sample, sequenced in a study of T-cell reconstitution after alpha-beta-depleted transplantation in children. Molecular barcoding with unique molecular identifiers was used for the TCRbeta library. TCRdb called the PCR reads again in MiXCR, with one record for every CDR3 protein. The top ten clones hold about 5% of a sample with fewer than 550,000 distinct CDR3 sequences, about a tenth of them seen once. Sequencing used PBMCs from the stem cell graft donor, obtained from the stem cell graft. Receptors were obtained from a human donor who donated a stem cell graft to a child with acute myeloid leukemia.

This clonotype was seen repeatedly, ten times or more. J is TRBJ1-5 and V is TRBV29-1; perhaps TRBD1 as D (5 bases). Germline V lookup: CDR1 SQVTM, CDR2 ANQGSEA. The CDR3 has 13 amino acids. Trimming pared 4 bases from V and 4 bases from J, leaving 11 bases between. In DNA, the CDR3 is TGCAGCGTTGCAGGGACGGTTAATCAGCCCCAGCATTTT. It encodes CSVAGTVNQPQHF.

The J gene is TRBJ2-5, the V gene TRBV7-2; D remains unclear. Trimming took 5 bases from V and 4 from J, leaving 14 bases between them. There are 14 residues in the CDR3. Germline CDR1 is SGHTA and CDR2 is FQGNSA. The CDR3 DNA reads as TGTGCCAGCAGCCCAGGCTCAGCCCGAGAGACCCAGTACTTC. This translates into CASSPGSARETQYF.

This rearrangement joins TRBV2 to TRBJ2-1; D call uncertain. The germline CDR1 and CDR2 sequences are SNHLY and FYNNEI. V was clipped by 8 bases and J by 4 bases, with 12 bases between them. CDR3 size: 13 residues. The DNA of the CDR3 is TGTGCCAGCGTAGTGCCGGAATACAATGAGCAGTTCTTC. Its translation is CASVVPEYNEQFF.

The J gene is TRBJ1-1, the V gene TRBV9, with 7 nucleotides matching TRBD1. The V gene end was trimmed by 2 bases and the J gene end by 1 base; junction bases not matched to a gene: 5. The germline CDR1 and CDR2 sequences are SGDLS and YYNGEE. This CDR3 contains 15 residues. The CDR3 DNA sequence: TGTGCCAGCAGCGTGATACGACAGGGGAACACTGAAGCTTTCTTT. Protein product: CASSVIRQGNTEAFF.

This chain joins TRBV20-1 and TRBJ2-1; 10 nucleotides agree with TRBD2. Germline V CDR1 and CDR2: DFQATT, SNEGSKA (reference sequence). The CDR3 length is 20 residues. The ends lost 5 bases at V and 3 bases at J; junction bases unmatched: 22. The DNA for the CDR3 is TGCAGTGCTCCCCCTTGGGCTAGCGGGAGAGCAATGGGGCTCTACAATGAGCAGTTCTTC. This sequence encodes CSAPPWASGRAMGLYNEQFF.

The V and J genes are TRBV2 and TRBJ1-2; 8 nucleotides align to TRBD1. This CDR3 spans 13 amino acids. The germline CDR1 and CDR2 sequences are SNHLY and FYNNEI. V lost 5 bases to trimming and J lost 12 bases; unmatched junction nucleotides: 11. CDR3 residues: CASSLTGVESDTF. The DNA of the CDR3 is TGTGCCAGCAGTCTGACAGGGGTTGAAAGCGACACCTTC.

The V gene is TRBV5-1, the J gene TRBJ2-7; tentatively, D is TRBD1 or TRBD2 (5 bases each). CDR3 length: 14 amino acids. The germline V and J ends were trimmed by 7 bases and 1 base, with 15 bases remaining between them. Germline V gene sequence: CDR1 SGHRS, CDR2 YFSETQ. The CDR3 DNA reads TGCGCCAGCGCTAAAGACTGGGGGTCCTACGAGCAGTACTTC. This translates into CASAKDWGSYEQYF. Complete variable domain (other parts from reference TRBV5-1 and TRBJ2-7): KAGVTQTPRYLIKTRGQQVTLSCSPISGHRSVSWYQQTPGQGLQFLFEYFSETQRNKGNFPGRFSGRQFSNSRSEMNVSTLELGDSALYLCASAKDWGSYEQYFGPGTRLTVT.

A few counts support this clonotype. V usage is TRBV11-1 and J usage is TRBJ2-3; TRBD1 agrees at 9 bases. The CDR3 totals 15 residues. CDR1 SGHAT and CDR2 FQDESV come from the germline V gene (reference sequence). V lost 8 bases and J lost 3; bases outside the gene matches: 9. CDR3 in amino acids: CASQPGQGRTDTQYF. The CDR3 bases are TGTGCCAGCCAGCCGGGACAGGGTCGTACAGATACGCAGTATTTT.

The rearrangement links TRBV20-1 to TRBJ2-3; possibly TRBD2 for D (6 bases). This CDR3 contains 15 residues. V was clipped by 7 bases and J by 3 bases, with 20 bases between them. Germline V gene sequence: CDR1 DFQATT, CDR2 SNEGSKA (reference sequence). The CDR3 DNA follows: TGCAGTGTTGGCGGTGAAGGTCTAGCGACAGATACGCAGTATTTT. Translating it yields CSVGGEGLATDTQYF.

The rearrangement links TRBV29-1 to TRBJ2-1; possibly TRBD1 for D (5 bases). Germline V gene lookup returns CDR1 SQVTM and CDR2 ANQGSEA. The CDR3 is made up of 11 amino acids. Trimming shortened V by 7 bases and J by 10 bases, and 14 bases separated the two germline ends. CDR3 sequence (DNA): TGCAGCGAGGGGCAGGGCCAGGAGCAGTTCTTC. The encoded protein is CSEGQGQEQFF.

V is TRBV6-5 and J is TRBJ2-7, with 10 bases lining up with TRBD2. Germline loops: CDR1 MNHEY, CDR2 SVGAGI. The CDR3 spans 17 residues. The V and J ends lost 0 bases and 0 bases, in that order; junction bases with no gene match: 5. CDR3 sequence reads: CASSYSGASGSSYEQYF. The CDR3, as DNA: TGTGCCAGCAGTTACTCTGGGGCTAGCGGGAGCTCCTACGAGCAGTACTTC.

This clonotype is a singleton in its sample. The rearrangement links TRBV20-1 to TRBJ1-2, with D perhaps matching TRBD1 (6 bases). Germline V gene data show CDR1 as DFQATT and CDR2 as SNEGSKA (reference sequence). V gave up 0 bases and J gave up 8 bases, with 13 bases separating them. The length of the CDR3 is 13 residues. The CDR3 region has the DNA TGCAGTGCTAGAGATCTGGCAGGGGACGGCTACACCTTC. Translation gives CSARDLAGDGYTF.

The chain links TRBV5-1 to TRBJ1-6; a weak D match, TRBD1 (5 bases). Germline lookup yields CDR1 SGHRS and CDR2 YFSETQ. Trimming cost V 4 bases and J 7 bases, with 18 bases left between them. There are 16 residues in the CDR3. In nucleotides, the CDR3 is TGCGCCAGCAGCCCCACGAAGGGGTCCAAGAATTCACCCCTCCACTTT. It encodes CASSPTKGSKNSPLHF.

This rearrangement joins TRBV4-1 to TRBJ2-7; 9 bases fit TRBD1. The junction had 2 bases not matched to a gene; V was cut back by 3 bases and J by 2 bases. The V gene's germline CDR1 is MGHRA and CDR2 YSYEKL. The CDR3 extends over 14 amino acids. The CDR3 DNA reads as TGCGCCAGCAGCCACAACAGGGGGCCCTACGAGCAGTACTTC. Translated: CASSHNRGPYEQYF.

This clonotype was counted at least ten times. The genes are TRBV5-1 and TRBJ1-3; 8 positions match TRBD1. The junction had 4 bases not matched to a gene; V was cut back by 2 bases and J by 3 bases. The CDR3 is made up of 15 amino acids. Per the germline V gene, CDR1 is SGHRS and CDR2 is YFSETQ. The CDR3 reads CASSLSGQGGNTIYF. The CDR3 DNA sequence: TGCGCCAGCAGCTTATCTGGACAGGGTGGAAACACCATATATTTT.

The chain carries TRBV18 and TRBJ1-3; D unresolved. Trimming left V 3 bases short and J 2 bases short, with 8 bases between. This CDR3 spans 14 amino acids. Looked up from germline, CDR1 is KGHSH and CDR2 is LQKENI. The CDR3 sequence: CASSPAEPGNTIYF. CDR3 sequence (DNA): TGTGCCAGCTCACCGGCTGAACCTGGAAACACCATATATTTT.

This clonotype was detected only a few times. CDR3 nucleotide sequence: TGTGCCAGCACCACACCCAGCTCCTACGAGCAGTACGTC. It translates to CASTTPSSYEQYV. The chain joins TRBV6-2 or TRBV6-3 to TRBJ2-7; D unresolved. CDR1 and CDR2 (germline): MNHEY, SVGEGT. The V end lost 7 bases, the J end lost 0 bases, and 10 bases lay between the germline ends. The CDR3 sequence is 13 residues long.

The chain is built from TRBV6-1 and TRBJ2-3; the match to TRBD2 covers 11 bases. CDR1 is MNHNS and CDR2 is SASEGT in the germline V gene. V gave up 4 bases and J gave up 6 bases; unmatched junction bases: 9. There are 16 residues in the CDR3. The CDR3 sequence: CASSAFSGGASDTQYF. CDR3 DNA sequence: TGTGCCAGCAGTGCGTTTAGCGGGGGGGCCTCCGATACGCAGTATTTT.